This paragraph covers one TCR beta chain sequence. The sample belongs to a study of shared clonotypes between healthy human individuals. A deep-level run was used for the assay. Generated by immunoSEQ multiplex PCR, the TCRdb table keeps only in-frame clones and is missing some. The sample yields approximately 2.5 million clones, 85% to 95% seen once. J lost 11 bases, V lost 8 bases, and 10 bases had no gene match. The CDR3 loop spans 14 amino acids. Per the germline V gene, CDR1 is MGHDK and CDR2 is SYGVNS. The sample taken for sequencing was naive CD4+ T cells sorted from blood. Subset: CD45RA+ positively selected. The V gene is TRBV25-1, the J gene TRBJ1-6, with 9 bases aligning to TRBD1. This clonotype originated in a man aged 18 to 30 in good health. In DNA, the CDR3 is TGTGCCAGCCATAGGACAGGGGATAGTCCACCCCTCCACTTT. Translating gives CASHRTGDSPPLHF.